This entry lists 20 T cell receptor beta chains sequenced from one sample in a study of T-cell reconstitution after alpha-beta-depleted transplantation in children. Molecular barcoding with unique molecular identifiers was used for the TCRbeta library. TCRdb reprocessed the PCR reads with MiXCR, giving one entry per CDR3 protein. The sample yields 700,000 or so distinct CDR3 sequences, under 15% seen once. This specimen consisted of PBMCs, obtained before TCRalphabeta/CD19-depleted stem cell transplant. The receptors derive from a girl aged 2 to 10 with congenital amegakaryocytic thrombocytopenia, due to receive a stem cell transplant.

This clonotype was picked up many times. This chain joins TRBV5-1 and TRBJ2-2; no clear D. Germline CDR1 and CDR2: SGHRS and YFSETQ. The V gene lost 0 bases and the J gene lost 4 bases, with 10 bases spanning the gap. The CDR3 runs 15 residues. The CDR3 region is CASSLGTIGTGELFF. The CDR3 DNA sequence: TGCGCCAGCAGCTTGGGTACGATTGGCACCGGGGAGCTGTTTTTT.

This clonotype appeared many times. The J gene is TRBJ1-5, the V gene TRBV20-1; possible D gene TRBD1, 6 bases. The V gene's germline CDR1 is DFQATT and CDR2 SNEGSKA (reference sequence). Trimming stripped 0 bases from V and 7 bases from J, with 10 bases between. The CDR3 runs 13 residues. The CDR3 sequence is CSAREFRGQPQHF. The CDR3 DNA reads TGCAGTGCTAGAGAGTTCAGGGGCCAGCCCCAGCATTTT.

This clonotype appeared many times. V usage is TRBV12-3 or TRBV12-4 and J usage is TRBJ1-5; no clear D gene. The CDR3 is 13 amino acids. Trimming took 5 bases from V and 4 from J, leaving 9 bases between them. The DNA for the CDR3 is TGTGCCAGCAGTGGACGGGAGAATCAGCCCCAGCATTTT. It codes for CASSGRENQPQHF.

V and J are TRBV9 and TRBJ2-1; weak D call: TRBD2 (5 bases). The CDR3 is 12 residues long. CDR1 SGDLS and CDR2 YYNGEE come from the germline V gene. V was trimmed by 4 bases and J by 7 bases, leaving 9 bases between them. CDR3 in amino acids: CASSPRTNEQFF. CDR3 coding DNA: TGTGCCAGCAGCCCTCGGACTAATGAGCAGTTCTTC.

V and J are TRBV12-3 or TRBV12-4 and TRBJ2-7, with TRBD1 matching 8 bases. With V trimmed by 9 bases and J by 6 bases, 13 bases remained unmatched. The CDR3 sequence is 14 residues long. The CDR3 DNA follows: TGTGCCAGTTCGAACCGGGACAGGTCGGCCGAGCAGTACTTC. Its translation: CASSNRDRSAEQYF.

As for this clonotype: One junction end disagrees with the germline gene, perhaps due to a read error. This sequence joins TRBV19 and TRBJ1-1; TRBD1 might be the D (5 bases). Looked up from germline, CDR1 is LNHDA and CDR2 is SQIVND (reference sequence). The CDR3 has 12 amino acids. The CDR3 region has the DNA TGTGCCACGGCCGGGACTTACACTGAATCTTTCTTT. Its translation: CATAGTYTESFF.

This chain connects TRBV19 to TRBJ2-7; TRBD1 aligns across 9 bases. Germline lookup yields CDR1 LNHDA and CDR2 SQIVND (reference sequence). The ends lost 4 bases at V and 5 bases at J; junction bases unmatched: 6. The CDR3 is made up of 14 amino acids. The DNA for the CDR3 is TGTGCCAGTAGTACGTGGGACAGGGCCCACGAGCAGTACTTC. Amino acids: CASSTWDRAHEQYF.

This clonotype was found a few times. The rearrangement uses TRBV15 and TRBJ1-2; D call uncertain. This CDR3 is built from 14 residues. Trimming removed 0 bases from V and 8 bases from J, with 13 bases in between. In germline, CDR1 is LNHNV, CDR2 YYDKDF (reference sequence). Here the CDR3 DNA reads TGTGCCACCAGCAGAGATTATACTGACTGGGGCTACACCTTC. Translation: CATSRDYTDWGYTF.

This clonotype was counted at least ten times. V gene TRBV18 combines with J gene TRBJ2-5; perhaps TRBD1 as D (6 bases). CDR1 KGHSH and CDR2 LQKENI come from the germline V gene. V dropped 4 bases and J dropped 3 bases, with 6 bases sitting between them. The CDR3 loop spans 12 amino acids. Here the CDR3 reads CASSRQEETQYF. CDR3 DNA sequence: TGTGCCAGCTCACGACAGGAAGAGACCCAGTACTTC.

This clonotype occurred many times. V usage is TRBV5-1 and J usage is TRBJ2-1; 9 bases map to TRBD2. With V trimmed by 5 bases and J by 8 bases, 11 bases remained unmatched. Germline V gives CDR1 SGHRS, CDR2 YFSETQ. The CDR3 covers 15 residues. The CDR3 DNA is TGCGCCAGCAGGTCTGTAGCGGGAGAGTCGCATGAGCAGTTCTTC. Residues: CASRSVAGESHEQFF. The full variable domain, completed using reference TRBV5-1 and TRBJ2-1, is KAGVTQTPRYLIKTRGQQVTLSCSPISGHRSVSWYQQTPGQGLQFLFEYFSETQRNKGNFPGRFSGRQFSNSRSEMNVSTLELGDSALYLCASRSVAGESHEQFFGPGTRLTVL.

In its sample, this clonotype was seen many times. The chain recombines TRBV20-1 with TRBJ2-4; a possible D gene is TRBD2 (5 bases). CDR1 DFQATT and CDR2 SNEGSKA come from the germline V gene (reference sequence). The CDR3 totals 13 residues. V was cut by 0 bases and J by 8 bases, with 11 bases left in between. This chain's CDR3 is CSARDRGRDIQYF. CDR3 in DNA: TGCAGTGCTAGAGATCGAGGGAGAGACATTCAGTACTTC.

This sequence joins TRBV3-1 and TRBJ2-7, with TRBD2 as a possible D gene (6 bases). V shed 8 bases and J shed 2 bases, with 13 bases lying between them. CDR1 and CDR2 (germline): LGHDT, YNNKEL (reference sequence). There are 13 residues in the CDR3. This chain's CDR3 is CASAGGAAYEQYF. The CDR3 DNA sequence: TGTGCCAGCGCTGGCGGGGCGGCCTACGAGCAGTACTTC.

This clonotype was detected only a few times. The chain has TRBV4-1 and TRBJ2-1; D remains ambiguous. V lost 3 bases, J lost 9 bases, and 12 bases lay in between. The CDR3 has 13 amino acids. Germline assignment: CDR1 MGHRA and CDR2 YSYEKL. The CDR3: CASSHGDGGEQFF. In DNA form, the CDR3 reads TGCGCCAGCAGCCACGGCGACGGTGGTGAGCAGTTCTTC.

The chain couples TRBV5-1 to TRBJ2-2; D call uncertain. CDR3 length: 14 residues. The germline V and J ends were trimmed by 0 bases and 3 bases, with 6 bases remaining between them. CDR1 and CDR2 (germline): SGHRS, YFSETQ. For the CDR3, the DNA is TGCGCCAGCAGCTTGGCCCAGGACACCGGGGAGCTGTTTTTT. Translating gives CASSLAQDTGELFF. Complete variable domain (other parts from reference TRBV5-1 and TRBJ2-2): KAGVTQTPRYLIKTRGQQVTLSCSPISGHRSVSWYQQTPGQGLQFLFEYFSETQRNKGNFPGRFSGRQFSNSRSEMNVSTLELGDSALYLCASSLAQDTGELFFGEGSRLTVL.

This clonotype was counted at least ten times. The chain links TRBV29-1 to TRBJ2-4; no clear D. V gave up 5 bases and J gave up 8 bases, with 16 bases separating them. This CDR3 contains 13 residues. The germline V gene encodes CDR1 SQVTM and CDR2 ANQGSEA. CDR3 DNA: TGCAGCGTTCAGGCTCTAAACTGGGACATTCAGTACTTC. This translates into CSVQALNWDIQYF.

This clonotype was picked up many times. The chain is built from TRBV7-9 and TRBJ1-2, with D hard to call. Germline values: CDR1 SEHNR, CDR2 FQNEAQ (reference sequence). This CDR3 spans 13 amino acids. V lost 10 bases and J lost 2, with 14 bases in between. The CDR3 bases are TGTGCCACCACGTGGGGTACAAACTATGGCTACACCTTC. It is translated as CATTWGTNYGYTF.

In this sample, this clonotype turned up many times. The chain recombines TRBV7-2 with TRBJ2-7, with 8 bases matching TRBD2. Trimming took 6 bases from V and 3 from J; bases not matched to a gene: 10. CDR3 length: 15 amino acids. CDR1 and CDR2 from the germline V gene are SGHTA and FQGNSA. CDR3 sequence: CASRTLAGGSYEQYF. CDR3 nucleotides: TGTGCCAGCAGAACTCTAGCGGGCGGAAGCTACGAGCAGTACTTC.

There are many counts of this clonotype. The CDR3 sequence: CASSALAGGPKSGELFF. The CDR3 DNA reads TGTGCCAGCAGCGCACTAGCGGGAGGCCCTAAGTCCGGGGAGCTGTTTTTT. V and J are TRBV7-2 and TRBJ2-2; TRBD2 matches at 12 bases. Germline V gene lookup returns CDR1 SGHTA and CDR2 FQGNSA. Unmatched junction bases numbered 10, after V lost 5 bases and J lost 6 bases. This CDR3 is 17 amino acids long.

Ten or more counts support this clonotype. V usage is TRBV12-3 or TRBV12-4 and J usage is TRBJ1-5; D unresolved. The CDR3 spans 15 residues. V was clipped by 1 base and J by 6 bases, with 13 bases between them. This chain's CDR3 is CASSLEGRRGQPQHF. The DNA of the CDR3 is TGTGCCAGCAGTTTAGAGGGTAGGCGCGGTCAGCCCCAGCATTTT.

This clonotype came up many times. This chain connects TRBV20-1 to TRBJ2-4; D call uncertain. The germline CDR1 and CDR2 sequences are DFQATT and SNEGSKA (reference sequence). This CDR3 contains 16 residues. V was pared by 4 bases and J by 0 bases, with 16 bases between. As DNA, the CDR3 is TGCAGTGCTAACCCTCGGTTAAGCTTAGCCAAAAACATTCAGTACTTC. Its protein is CSANPRLSLAKNIQYF.